In its sample, the clone carrying this TCR beta chain was seen a few times. Its antigen remains unknown. These data belong to a study of T cells in Graves' hyperthyroidism and ophthalmopathy. Study background: Peripheral blood specimens were obtained at initial diagnosis, prior to any treatment. The study, taken as a whole, reports: A median around 5.9 months before onset, the model predicted ophthalmopathy.

The CDR3 spans 13 residues. Germline-derived CDR1 and CDR2 are MNHNS and SASEGT. V was shortened by 2 bases and J by 4 bases, with 6 bases between the two germline ends. Template material for amplifying TCR beta CDR3 regions consisted of RNA transcripts. The HTBI primer set drove a first-round RT-PCR of the TCR CDR3. From the multiplex PCR reads, TCRdb called clonotypes with MiXCR, one entry per CDR3 protein. The top ten hold 18% of the sample, which has approximately 530,000 distinct CDR3 sequences, roughly a sixth seen once. Every diagnosis used clinical symptoms, serum thyroxine and TRAb, thyroid ultrasound and orbital computed tomography.

This clonotype was sampled from a young woman with Graves' hyperthyroidism. The material sequenced was blood. V usage is TRBV6-1 and J usage is TRBJ1-3; D is ambiguous. The CDR3 region is CASSEKAGNTIYF. CDR3 bases: TGTGCCAGCAGTGAAAAAGCAGGAAACACCATATATTTT.